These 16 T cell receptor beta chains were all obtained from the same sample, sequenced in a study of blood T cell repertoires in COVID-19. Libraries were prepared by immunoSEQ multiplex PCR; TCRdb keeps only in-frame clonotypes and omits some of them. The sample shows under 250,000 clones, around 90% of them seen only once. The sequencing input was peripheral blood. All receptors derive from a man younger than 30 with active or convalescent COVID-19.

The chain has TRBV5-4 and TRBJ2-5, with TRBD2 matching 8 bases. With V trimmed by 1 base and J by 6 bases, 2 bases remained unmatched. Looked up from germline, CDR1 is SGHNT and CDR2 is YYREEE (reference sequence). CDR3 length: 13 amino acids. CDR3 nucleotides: TGTGCCAGCAGCTTGACTAGCGGACAGACCCAGTACTTC. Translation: CASSLTSGQTQYF.

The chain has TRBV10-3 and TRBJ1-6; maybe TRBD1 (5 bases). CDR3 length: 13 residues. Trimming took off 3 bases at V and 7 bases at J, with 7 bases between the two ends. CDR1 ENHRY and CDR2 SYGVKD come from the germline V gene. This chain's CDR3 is CAISETGNSPLHF. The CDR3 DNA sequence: TGTGCCATCAGTGAAACAGGAAATTCACCCCTCCACTTT.

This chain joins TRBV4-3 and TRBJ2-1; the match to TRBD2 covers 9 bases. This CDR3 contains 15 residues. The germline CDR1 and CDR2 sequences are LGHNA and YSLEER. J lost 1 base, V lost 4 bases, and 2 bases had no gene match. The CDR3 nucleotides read TGCGCCAGCAGCCCAGGACTAGCGTCCTACAATGAGCAGTTCTTC. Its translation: CASSPGLASYNEQFF.

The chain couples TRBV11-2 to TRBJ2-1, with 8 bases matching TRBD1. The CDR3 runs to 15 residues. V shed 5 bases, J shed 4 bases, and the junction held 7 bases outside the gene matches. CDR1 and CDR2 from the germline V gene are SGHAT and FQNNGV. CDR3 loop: CASSQGAGLYNEQFF. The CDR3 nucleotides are TGTGCCAGCAGCCAGGGGGCGGGACTGTACAATGAGCAGTTCTTC.

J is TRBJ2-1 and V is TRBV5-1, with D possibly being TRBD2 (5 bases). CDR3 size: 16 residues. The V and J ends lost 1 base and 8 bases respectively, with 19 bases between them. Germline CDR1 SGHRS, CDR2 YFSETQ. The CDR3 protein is CASSLIEGDSVDEQFF. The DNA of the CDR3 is TGCGCCAGCAGCTTGATAGAGGGAGATTCGGTAGATGAGCAGTTCTTC.

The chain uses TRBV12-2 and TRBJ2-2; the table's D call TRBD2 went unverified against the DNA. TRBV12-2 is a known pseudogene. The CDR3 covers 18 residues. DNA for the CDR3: TGTGCAAGTCGCAGGGACGGGAGAACTCCACAGAACACCGGGGAGCTGTTTTTT. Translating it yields CASRRDGRTPQNTGELFF.

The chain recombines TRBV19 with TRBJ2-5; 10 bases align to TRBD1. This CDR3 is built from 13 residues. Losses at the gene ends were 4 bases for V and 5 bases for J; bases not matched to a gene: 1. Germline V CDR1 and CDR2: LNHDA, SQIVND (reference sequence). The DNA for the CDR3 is TGTGCCAGTAGTAGGACAGGGGGTGAGACCCAGTACTTC. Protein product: CASSRTGGETQYF.

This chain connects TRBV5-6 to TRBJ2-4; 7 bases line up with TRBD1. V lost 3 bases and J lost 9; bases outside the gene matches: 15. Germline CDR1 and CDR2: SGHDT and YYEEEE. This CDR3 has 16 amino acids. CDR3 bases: TGTGCCAGCAGCTCGGGGACAGCTACGGGGTTAAGCATTCAGTACTTC. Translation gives CASSSGTATGLSIQYF. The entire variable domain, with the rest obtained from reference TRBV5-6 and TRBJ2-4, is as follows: DAGVTQSPTHLIKTRGQQVTLRCSPKSGHDTVSWYQQALGQGPQFIFQYYEEEERQRGNFPDRFSGHQFPNYSSELNVNALLLGDSALYLCASSSGTATGLSIQYFGAGTRLSVL.

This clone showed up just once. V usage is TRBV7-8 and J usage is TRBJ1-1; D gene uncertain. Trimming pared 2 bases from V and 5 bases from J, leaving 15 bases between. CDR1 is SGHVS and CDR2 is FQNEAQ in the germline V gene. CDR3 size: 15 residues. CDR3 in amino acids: CASSLRNGGRTEAFF. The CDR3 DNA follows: TGTGCCAGCAGCTTAAGAAACGGAGGAAGGACTGAAGCTTTCTTT.

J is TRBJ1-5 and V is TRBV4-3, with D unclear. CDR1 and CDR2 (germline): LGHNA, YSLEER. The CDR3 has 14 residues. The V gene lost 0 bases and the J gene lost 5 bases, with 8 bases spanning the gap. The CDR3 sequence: CASSQDLGDQPQHF. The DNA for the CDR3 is TGCGCCAGCAGCCAAGATTTAGGAGATCAGCCCCAGCATTTT.

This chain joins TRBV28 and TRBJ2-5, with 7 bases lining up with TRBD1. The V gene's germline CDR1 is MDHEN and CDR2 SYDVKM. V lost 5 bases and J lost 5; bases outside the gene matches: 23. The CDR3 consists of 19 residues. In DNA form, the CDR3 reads TGTGCCAGCAGTCCCCCGATCAGGTACCGGGACAGAAAAGGGGAGACCCAGTACTTC. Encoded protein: CASSPPIRYRDRKGETQYF.

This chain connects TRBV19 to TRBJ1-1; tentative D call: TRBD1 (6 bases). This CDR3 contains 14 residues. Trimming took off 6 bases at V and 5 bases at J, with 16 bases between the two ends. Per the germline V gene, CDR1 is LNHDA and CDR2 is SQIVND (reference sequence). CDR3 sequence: CASSRDNVRTEAFF. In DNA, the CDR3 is TGTGCCAGTAGCAGGGACAACGTTAGGACTGAAGCTTTCTTT.

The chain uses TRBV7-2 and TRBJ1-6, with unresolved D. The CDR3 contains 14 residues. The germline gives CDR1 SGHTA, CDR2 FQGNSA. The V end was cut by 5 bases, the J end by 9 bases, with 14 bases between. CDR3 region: CASSPTSGSSPLHF. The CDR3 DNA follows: TGTGCCAGCAGCCCGACATCGGGGAGTTCACCCCTCCACTTT. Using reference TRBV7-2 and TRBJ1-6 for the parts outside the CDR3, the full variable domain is GAGVSQSPSNKVTEKGKDVELRCDPISGHTALYWYRQSLGQGLEFLIYFQGNSAPDKSGLPSDRFSAERTGGSVSTLTIQRTQQEDSAVYLCASSPTSGSSPLHFGNGTRLTVT.

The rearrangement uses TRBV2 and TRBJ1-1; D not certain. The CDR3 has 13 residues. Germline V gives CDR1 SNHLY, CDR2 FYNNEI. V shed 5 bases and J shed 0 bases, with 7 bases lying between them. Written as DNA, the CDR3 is TGTGCCAGCAGTCTATTTATGAACACTGAAGCTTTCTTT. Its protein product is CASSLFMNTEAFF.

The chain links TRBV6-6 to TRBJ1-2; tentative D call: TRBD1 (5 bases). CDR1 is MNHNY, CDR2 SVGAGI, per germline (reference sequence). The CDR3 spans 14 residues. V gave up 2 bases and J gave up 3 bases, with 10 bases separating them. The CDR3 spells CASSYDQGDYGYTF. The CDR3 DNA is TGTGCCAGCAGTTACGACCAGGGTGACTATGGCTACACCTTC.

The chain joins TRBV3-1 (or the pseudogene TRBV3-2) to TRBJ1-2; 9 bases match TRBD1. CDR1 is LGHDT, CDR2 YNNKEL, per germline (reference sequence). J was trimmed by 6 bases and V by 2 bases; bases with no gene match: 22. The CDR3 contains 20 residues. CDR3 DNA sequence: TGTGCCAGCAGCCAACCCTTCCTCGGCGGACAGGGGTGGAAAAATGATGGCTACACCTTC. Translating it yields CASSQPFLGGQGWKNDGYTF.